The next 12 T cell receptor beta chains were all read from a single sample in a study of control samples from healthy donors and cancer patients (dated by TCRdb to 2019 to 2021). The library came from the immunoSEQ multiplex PCR assay. TCRdb took over this immuneACCESS table, retaining in-frame rearrangements with V and J assigned. Such tables are incomplete; in checked studies, under half of the missing clones stem from an unresolved V gene, and the remainder is unexplained. This sample has roughly 20,000 clones in its table, and 80% to 90% of those were observed once. The top ten constitute approximately 25% of the sample. The material sequenced was PBMCs. The receptor source for this set is a man aged 55 to 70 with colorectal cancer.

The chain has TRBV4-1 and TRBJ1-2; TRBD1 matches at 7 bases. V trimming: 4 bases; J trimming: 4 bases; junction bases outside the gene matches: 6. The CDR3 has 14 amino acids. Germline V lookup: CDR1 MGHRA, CDR2 YSYEKL. The CDR3 reads CASSPPGTVYGYTF. The CDR3 coding sequence is TGCGCCAGCAGCCCTCCCGGGACAGTCTATGGCTACACCTTC.

This CDR3 reads CSVEGGAQEQYF. In DNA, the CDR3 is TGCAGCGTTGAAGGGGGGGCGCAGGAGCAGTACTTC. This sequence joins TRBV29-1 and TRBJ2-7; D is tentatively TRBD1 or TRBD2 (6 bases each). CDR1 and CDR2 (germline): SQVTM, ANQGSEA. V lost 1 base, J lost 7 bases, and 11 bases lay in between. The length of the CDR3 is 12 residues.

This clone was observed a few times. The V gene is TRBV29-1, the J gene TRBJ1-2; unclear D gene. The CDR3 contains 11 residues. The ends were cut back, 6 bases at V and 6 bases at J, with 11 bases in the middle. Germline V gives CDR1 SQVTM, CDR2 ANQGSEA. Here the CDR3 DNA reads TGCAGCGTCCACCGGACGGATGGCTACACCTTC. Protein sequence: CSVHRTDGYTF.

The table lists this clone with a few counts. The J gene is TRBJ1-1, the V gene TRBV5-1; D unresolved. This CDR3 region has 13 residues. Trimming removed 0 bases from V and 2 bases from J, with 5 bases in between. The germline CDR1 and CDR2 sequences are SGHRS and YFSETQ. Here the CDR3 reads CASSLDVNTEAFF. For the CDR3, the DNA is TGCGCCAGCAGCTTGGACGTTAACACTGAAGCTTTCTTT.

This clone was seen a few times. The gene calls are TRBV2 and TRBJ1-5; D ambiguous. CDR1 SNHLY and CDR2 FYNNEI come from the germline V gene. Trimming left V 7 bases short and J 3 bases short, with 16 bases between. The CDR3 is made up of 15 amino acids. CDR3 residues: CASKAGAANNQPQHF. The CDR3 DNA reads as TGTGCCAGCAAGGCGGGTGCGGCGAACAATCAGCCCCAGCATTTT.

The rearrangement links TRBV10-3 to TRBJ2-3; 14 bases are a match to TRBD2. Looked up from germline, CDR1 is ENHRY and CDR2 is SYGVKD. The CDR3 sequence is 16 residues long. J gave up 4 bases and V 6 bases, and 6 bases lay outside the gene matches. DNA of the CDR3: TGTGCCATCAGCCAAAGGACTAGCGGGGGGCCAGATACGCAGTATTTT. It yields the protein CAISQRTSGGPDTQYF.

The chain employs TRBV14 and TRBJ1-2; 10 nucleotides match TRBD1. With V trimmed by 2 bases and J by 4 bases, 7 bases remained unmatched. The CDR3 has 16 residues. The germline V gene has CDR1 SGHDN and CDR2 FVKESK. The CDR3 spells CASSQIDRGRLYGYTF. The CDR3 nucleotides read TGTGCCAGCAGCCAAATCGACAGGGGGCGCCTCTATGGCTACACCTTC. Variable domain in full (rest from reference TRBV14 and TRBJ1-2): EAGVTQFPSHSVIEKGQTVTLRCDPISGHDNLYWYRRVMGKEIKFLLHFVKESKQDESGMPNNRFLAERTGGTYSTLKVQPAELEDSGVYFCASSQIDRGRLYGYTFGSGTRLTVV.

The chain combines TRBV5-5 with TRBJ1-4; D unclear. The CDR3 consists of 15 residues. Germline V lookup: CDR1 SGHKS, CDR2 YYEKEE (reference sequence). Trimming removed 3 bases at V and 4 bases at J, with 13 bases between. CDR3 in DNA: TGTGCCAGCAGCTCCGAAGGGTCACTTAATGAAAAACTGTTTTTT. It yields the protein CASSSEGSLNEKLFF. Based on the CDR3 plus reference TRBV5-5 and TRBJ1-4, the full variable domain is DAGVTQSPTHLIKTRGQQVTLRCSPISGHKSVSWYQQVLGQGPQFIFQYYEKEERGRGNFPDRFSARQFPNYSSELNVNALLLGDSALYLCASSSEGSLNEKLFFGSGTQLSVL.

V is TRBV10-2 and J is TRBJ1-2; TRBD1 might be the D (6 bases). The CDR3 consists of 14 residues. The V end was cut by 3 bases, the J end by 8 bases, with 16 bases between. The germline gives CDR1 WSHSY, CDR2 SAAADI. CDR3 amino acids: CASSDNDRRAGYTF. The CDR3 DNA reads as TGCGCCAGCAGTGATAACGACAGGCGCGCGGGCTACACCTTC.

On this clone itself: The same CDR3 also results from other DNA sequences found in this sample. The rearrangement joins TRBV6-5 to TRBJ1-4; D unclear. CDR3 length: 14 residues. Germline V lookup: CDR1 MNHEY, CDR2 SVGAGI. V lost 2 bases to trimming and J lost 5 bases, with 9 bases between them. Here the CDR3 reads CASSYLGSNEKLFF. The CDR3 nucleotides are TGTGCCAGCAGTTACCTCGGCAGCAATGAAAAACTGTTTTTT.

The rearrangement links TRBV9 to TRBJ1-5, with D possibly TRBD1 on 5 matching bases. CDR1 and CDR2 (germline): SGDLS, YYNGEE. The CDR3 is 15 amino acids. The ends were cut back, 0 bases at V and 5 bases at J, with 12 bases in the middle. DNA for the CDR3: TGTGCCAGCAGCGTAGGGACAACTCTAGATCAGCCCCAGCATTTT. It yields the protein CASSVGTTLDQPQHF.

The gene calls are TRBV10-2 and TRBJ1-1; D may be TRBD1 (6 bases). V was pared by 5 bases and J by 8 bases, with 15 bases between. Germline lookup yields CDR1 WSHSY and CDR2 SAAADI. CDR3 length: 13 amino acids. This chain's CDR3 is CASSITLDREAFF. Written as DNA, the CDR3 is TGCGCCAGCAGTATCACTTTGGACAGAGAAGCTTTCTTT.